This entry lists 11 T cell receptor beta chains sequenced from one sample in a study of cytotoxic CD8 clonotypes in ibrutinib-treated CLL. Generated by immunoSEQ multiplex PCR, the TCRdb table keeps only in-frame clones and is missing some. The sample consists of about 160,000 clones, about four fifths of them appearing once. This specimen consisted of PBMCs, obtained after 24 months of ibrutinib treatment. Source of these receptors: a human donor with chronic lymphocytic leukemia.

This clone was picked up one time. The chain carries TRBV2 and TRBJ2-7; the D is unclear. The CDR3 totals 13 residues. Per the germline V gene, CDR1 is SNHLY and CDR2 is FYNNEI. The V and J ends lost 4 bases and 4 bases respectively, with 11 bases between them. In DNA form, the CDR3 reads TGTGCCAGCAGTGTATCAAGGTGGTACGAGCAGTACTTC. Its protein product is CASSVSRWYEQYF.

The chain is built from TRBV29-1 and TRBJ2-1; D possibly matches TRBD1 or TRBD2 (6 bases each). The length of the CDR3 is 15 residues. Germline values: CDR1 SQVTM, CDR2 ANQGSEA. Trimming pared 5 bases from V and 4 bases from J, leaving 18 bases between. The CDR3 nucleotides read TGCAGCGTTTGGGGGGTCAGAGGGGGATACAATGAGCAGTTCTTC. Residues: CSVWGVRGGYNEQFF.

The chain uses TRBV7-2 and TRBJ2-7; 7 nucleotides match TRBD1. Germline loops: CDR1 SGHTA, CDR2 FQGNSA. This CDR3 has 17 amino acids. V trimming: 5 bases; J trimming: 3 bases; junction bases outside the gene matches: 16. The chain's CDR3 is CASSLRTGPFVFYEQYF. The CDR3 region has the DNA TGTGCCAGCAGCCTAAGGACAGGCCCGTTCGTTTTCTACGAGCAGTACTTC.

The V gene is TRBV10-1, the J gene TRBJ1-3, with D hard to call. The V gene's germline CDR1 is WNHNN and CDR2 SYGVQD (reference sequence). This CDR3 contains 14 residues. With 8 bases removed from V and 1 base from J, the gap between germline ends came to 12 bases. The CDR3 loop reads CASRQEISGNTIYF. CDR3 bases: TGCGCCAGCCGGCAAGAGATATCTGGAAACACCATATATTTT.

As DNA, the CDR3 is TGTGCCAGCAGCTTAATTGACTCTAGCGGATCCTCCTACGAGCAGTACTTC. It translates to CASSLIDSSGSSYEQYF. The chain has TRBV7-3 and TRBJ2-7; 7 bases map to TRBD2. In germline, CDR1 is SGHTA, CDR2 FQGTGA. The CDR3 length is 17 residues. J gave up 0 bases and V 1 base, and 9 bases lay outside the gene matches.

The chain combines TRBV9 with TRBJ1-2; tentatively, D is TRBD1 (5 bases). The CDR3 totals 14 residues. The V gene lost 6 bases and the J gene lost 1 base, with 13 bases spanning the gap. The germline V gene has CDR1 SGDLS and CDR2 YYNGEE. CDR3 residues: CASIPGGGNYGYTF. The CDR3 DNA follows: TGTGCCAGCATCCCCGGGGGTGGTAACTATGGCTACACCTTC.

The chain carries TRBV10-3 and TRBJ1-1; 10 bases agree with TRBD1. CDR1 and CDR2 from the germline V gene are ENHRY and SYGVKD. CDR3 length: 14 residues. V lost 4 bases to trimming and J lost 4 bases; unmatched junction nucleotides: 3. The CDR3 loop reads CAISGTGGGTEAFF. CDR3 nucleotide sequence: TGTGCCATCAGTGGGACAGGGGGAGGCACTGAAGCTTTCTTT.

The chain is built from TRBV2 and TRBJ1-4; 9 nucleotides agree with TRBD1. This CDR3 has 14 amino acids. Germline assignment: CDR1 SNHLY and CDR2 FYNNEI. The ends lost 5 bases at V and 8 bases at J; junction bases unmatched: 6. The DNA for the CDR3 is TGTGCCAGCAGTTTACAGGGGGCGCGAGAAAAACTGTTTTTT. It encodes CASSLQGAREKLFF. Variable domain in full (rest from reference TRBV2 and TRBJ1-4): EPEVTQTPSHQVTQMGQEVILRCVPISNHLYFYWYRQILGQKVEFLVSFYNNEISEKSEIFDDQFSVERPDGSNFTLKIRSTKLEDSAMYFCASSLQGAREKLFFGSGTQLSVL.

The J gene is TRBJ1-6, the V gene TRBV18; tentatively, D is TRBD1 (5 bases). The V gene lost 2 bases and the J gene lost 7 bases, with 12 bases spanning the gap. This CDR3 is built from 15 residues. The germline V gene encodes CDR1 KGHSH and CDR2 LQKENI. For the CDR3, the DNA is TGTGCCAGCTCACCAAATAATCAGGGAAATTCACCCCTCCACTTT. It specifies CASSPNNQGNSPLHF.

The rearrangement links TRBV2 to TRBJ2-4, with a tentative D call TRBD2 (5 bases). V was cut by 2 bases and J by 4 bases, with 12 bases left in between. This CDR3 spans 15 amino acids. Germline CDR1 is SNHLY and CDR2 is FYNNEI. The chain's CDR3 is CASSESRRGKNIQYF. The CDR3 DNA follows: TGTGCCAGCAGTGAAAGCCGCCGGGGTAAAAACATTCAGTACTTC. Based on the CDR3 plus reference TRBV2 and TRBJ2-4, the full variable domain is EPEVTQTPSHQVTQMGQEVILRCVPISNHLYFYWYRQILGQKVEFLVSFYNNEISEKSEIFDDQFSVERPDGSNFTLKIRSTKLEDSAMYFCASSESRRGKNIQYFGAGTRLSVL.

The rearrangement uses TRBV7-2 and TRBJ2-7; possible D gene TRBD1, 7 bases. The CDR3 is made up of 14 amino acids. The V end was cut by 5 bases, the J end by 9 bases, with 20 bases between. The germline gives CDR1 SGHTA, CDR2 FQGNSA. The CDR3 sequence: CASSDYRQGGRQYF. CDR3 in DNA: TGTGCCAGCAGCGATTACCGACAGGGAGGTAGGCAGTACTTC. The variable domain in full, completed from reference TRBV7-2 and TRBJ2-7, reads GAGVSQSPSNKVTEKGKDVELRCDPISGHTALYWYRQSLGQGLEFLIYFQGNSAPDKSGLPSDRFSAERTGGSVSTLTIQRTQQEDSAVYLCASSDYRQGGRQYFGPGTRLTVT.